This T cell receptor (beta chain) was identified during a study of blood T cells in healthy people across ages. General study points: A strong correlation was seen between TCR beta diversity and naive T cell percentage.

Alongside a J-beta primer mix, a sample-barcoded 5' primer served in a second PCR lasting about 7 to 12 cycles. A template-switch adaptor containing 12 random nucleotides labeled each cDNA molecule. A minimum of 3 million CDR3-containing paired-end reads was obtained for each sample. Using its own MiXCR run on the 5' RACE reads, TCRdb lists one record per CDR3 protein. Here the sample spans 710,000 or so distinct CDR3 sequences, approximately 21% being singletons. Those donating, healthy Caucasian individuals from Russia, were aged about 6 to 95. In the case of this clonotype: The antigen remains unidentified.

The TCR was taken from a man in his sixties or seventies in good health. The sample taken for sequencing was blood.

This CDR3 reads CASSQDYSGLTGELFF. As DNA, the CDR3 is TGTGCCAGCAGCCAGGACTATAGCGGCCTCACCGGGGAGCTGTTTTTT. This chain uses TRBV4-2 with TRBJ2-2, with D perhaps matching TRBD2 (6 bases). Germline CDR1 LGHNA, CDR2 YNFKEQ. The CDR3 covers 16 residues. V lost 3 bases and J lost 4, with 15 bases in between.